The clone carrying this TCR beta chain was counted a single time. Recruitment covered about two dozen US areas and drew participants whose ages spanned roughly 18 to 89 years. This sample stems from a study of blood T cell repertoires in COVID-19. For the study at large: PBMCs, B-cell-depleted T cells, or T cells provided the cDNA or gDNA that made up the material.

Germline V gives CDR1 LNHDA, CDR2 SQIVND (reference sequence). This CDR3 is built from 13 residues. Deletions cut 5 bases from V and 8 bases from J, with 15 bases between. The assay was immunoSEQ multiplex PCR, and TCRdb's table has in-frame clones only and misses some. The sample contains some 260,000 clones, around 80% of which appear only once. The rearrangement joins TRBV19 to TRBJ1-2; D gene ambiguous. The specimen sequenced was PBMCs or T cells enriched from blood (not recorded which). The receptor comes from a man aged 25 to 40 with acute COVID-19. As DNA, the CDR3 is TGTGCCAGTAGTCAATTGCTTCGAGGGGGCTACACCTTC. It translates to CASSQLLRGGYTF.